The TCR beta chain under discussion was sequenced for a study of shared clonotypes between healthy human individuals. The CDR3 loop spans 14 amino acids. Trimming removed 6 bases at V and 2 bases at J, with 12 bases between. CDR1 and CDR2 from the germline V gene are MNHNS and SASEGT. The protocol was immunoSEQ multiplex PCR, while the TCRdb copy is restricted to in-frame clones and leaves out a portion. Here the sample spans a few hundred thousand clones, around 77% being singletons. Notes on the study in general: The donor pool, a small one, limited the genetic and exposure-history diversity represented.

Every donor was a Caucasian adult from Nashville, Tennessee. On this clone: Its antigen is currently unknown.

Specimen: PBMCs. The chain links TRBV6-1 to TRBJ2-3; D unresolved. This receptor was taken from a woman aged 35 to 49 in good health. Some clones in this sample may be carry-over from other donors' samples. The CDR3 sequence is CASRLGLLTDTQYF. The CDR3 DNA sequence: TGTGCCAGCAGGCTGGGGTTGCTCACAGATACGCAGTATTTT.